These 26 T cell receptor beta chains were all obtained from the same sample, sequenced in a study of breast tumors, draining lymph nodes, adjacent tissues. From the multiplex PCR reads, TCRdb called clonotypes with MiXCR, one entry per CDR3 protein. This table has 200,000 to 250,000 distinct CDR3 sequences, nearly 35% appearing once. The lymph nodes were axillary draining lymph nodes from breast cancer patients. The sample was axillary lymph node tissue. These TCRs come from a female donor with breast cancer. Some clones in this sample may be carry-over from other donors' samples.

This clonotype was picked up a small number of times. A much larger clone differs by one base, so this may be a read error. This chain uses TRBV20-1 with TRBJ1-2, with unresolved D. Germline CDR1 and CDR2: DFQATT and SNEGSKA (reference sequence). This CDR3 is built from 12 residues. The CDR3 region is CSAMSVIYGSTF. The DNA of the CDR3 is TGCAGTGCTATGAGTGTTATCTATGGCTCCACCTTC.

The chain recombines TRBV7-9 with TRBJ2-1; 16 bases map to TRBD2. Germline lookup yields CDR1 SEHNR and CDR2 FQNEAQ (reference sequence). The CDR3 covers 19 residues. Trimming at V came to 3 bases and at J to 5 bases, leaving 10 bases not matched to a gene. The CDR3 protein is CASSFPGLAGGNPHNEQFF. CDR3 coding DNA: TGTGCCAGCAGCTTCCCGGGACTAGCGGGAGGGAATCCCCACAATGAGCAGTTCTTC.

This clonotype was detected only a few times. The V and J genes are TRBV6-1 and TRBJ2-7; tentative D call: TRBD1 (6 bases). V was shortened by 5 bases and J by 2 bases, with 22 bases between the two germline ends. Germline loops: CDR1 MNHNS, CDR2 SASEGT. This CDR3 is 17 amino acids long. The DNA for the CDR3 is TGTGCCAGCAGTCCAAACCAACCGGGACAAGGGACCTACGAGCAGTACTTC. Translating gives CASSPNQPGQGTYEQYF.

This clonotype has a count of ten or more. The chain uses TRBV4-3 and TRBJ2-3; perhaps TRBD1 as D (5 bases). This CDR3 has 16 amino acids. The germline V gene encodes CDR1 LGHNA and CDR2 YSLEER. Trimming removed 0 bases from V and 3 bases from J, with 13 bases in between. DNA for the CDR3: TGCGCCAGCAGCCAAGATTTTGACAGCCTAACAGATACGCAGTATTTT. Translating gives CASSQDFDSLTDTQYF.

In this sample, this clonotype turned up a few times. The rearrangement links TRBV30 to TRBJ2-2; D might be TRBD1 or TRBD2, each matching 5 bases. The CDR3 consists of 15 residues. Germline values: CDR1 GTSNPN, CDR2 SVGIG (reference sequence). Trimming removed 0 bases at V and 6 bases at J, with 14 bases between. CDR3 DNA: TGTGCCTGGAGTGTATGGACGAGGGGCTCCGGGGAGCTGTTTTTT. It translates to CAWSVWTRGSGELFF. Looking up the rest from reference TRBV30 and TRBJ2-2 gives the full variable domain: SQTIHQWPATLVQPVGSPLSLECTVEGTSNPNLYWYRQAAGRGLQLLFYSVGIGQISSEVPQNLSASRPQDRQFILSSKKLLLSDSGFYLCAWSVWTRGSGELFFGEGSRLTVL.

V is TRBV6-1 and J is TRBJ2-3, with TRBD2 identical over 9 bases. Germline V gives CDR1 MNHNS, CDR2 SASEGT. The CDR3 is 16 residues long. V lost 4 bases to trimming and J lost 5 bases; unmatched junction nucleotides: 10. The CDR3 spells CASSGKGTSKGDTQYF. In nucleotides, the CDR3 is TGTGCCAGCAGTGGCAAAGGGACTAGCAAAGGAGATACGCAGTATTTT.

Regarding this clonotype: This may arise from a read error, as a much more abundant clone is one base away. This chain joins TRBV6-5 and TRBJ2-2; D perhaps matches TRBD1 (6 bases). Trimming removed 5 bases from V and 4 bases from J, with 14 bases in between. CDR1 MNHEY and CDR2 SVGAGI come from the germline V gene. The length of the CDR3 is 15 residues. This chain's CDR3 is CASSHRVRGTGELFF. The CDR3 DNA follows: TGTGCCAGCAGTCACAGGGTTCGCGGCACCGGGGAGCTGTTTTTT.

This clonotype is a singleton in its sample. A much larger clone differs from this one at a single base, so this may be a read error. V usage is TRBV5-1 and J usage is TRBJ1-4; a weak D match, TRBD1 (6 bases). The CDR3 totals 13 residues. CDR1 is SGHRS and CDR2 is YFSETQ in the germline V gene. The CDR3 DNA sequence: TGTGCCAGCAGCTTGGCAGGGGTAAAAAACCTGTTTTTT. It specifies CASSLAGVKNLFF.

This clonotype showed up many times. The rearrangement links TRBV24-1 to TRBJ1-2; D gene ambiguous. V was cut by 0 bases and J by 8 bases, with 12 bases left in between. The CDR3 totals 14 residues. CDR1 KGHDR and CDR2 SFDVKD come from the germline V gene. CDR3 in amino acids: CATSDLYFEGGYTF. In nucleotides, the CDR3 is TGTGCCACCAGTGATTTGTACTTTGAGGGCGGCTACACCTTC.

This clonotype has at least ten counts. The chain joins TRBV14 to TRBJ2-3, with 8 bases matching TRBD1. Germline loops: CDR1 SGHDN, CDR2 FVKESK. This CDR3 contains 15 residues. V was pared by 3 bases and J by 5 bases, with 7 bases of the junction left unmatched. The CDR3 nucleotides read TGTGCCAGCAGCCAGGCGACAGGGGTGGTAGATACGCAGTATTTT. Amino acid sequence: CASSQATGVVDTQYF.

This clonotype was detected ten times or more. This chain joins TRBV6-5 and TRBJ2-7; weak D call: TRBD1 (6 bases). The CDR3 has 15 amino acids. In germline, CDR1 is MNHEY, CDR2 SVGAGI. V lost 5 bases, J lost 0 bases, and 14 bases lay in between. In DNA, the CDR3 is TGTGCCAGCAGTCCACAGGGATGGGGCTCCTACGAGCAGTACTTC. It is translated as CASSPQGWGSYEQYF.

This clonotype was observed at least ten times. The V gene is TRBV20-1, the J gene TRBJ1-2, with D maybe TRBD1 (5 bases). The CDR3 totals 14 residues. Germline values: CDR1 DFQATT, CDR2 SNEGSKA (reference sequence). The germline V and J ends were trimmed by 3 bases and 6 bases, with 17 bases remaining between them. The CDR3 coding sequence is TGCAGTGCTAGCCATCCGGGGCGAGTGAATGGCTACACCTTC. Its protein product is CSASHPGRVNGYTF.

This clonotype has a count of ten or more. V and J are TRBV12-3 or TRBV12-4 and TRBJ2-3; a weak D match, TRBD2 (5 bases). CDR3 length equals 16 residues. V shed 5 bases and J shed 0 bases, with 15 bases lying between them. In DNA, the CDR3 is TGTGCCAGCAGTCATACCCAGCGGTCTAGCACAGATACGCAGTATTTT. Its protein product is CASSHTQRSSTDTQYF.

Remarks on this clonotype: This may be a read error: a much more frequent sequence differs by one nucleotide. In nucleotides, the CDR3 is TGTGCCAGCAGCGTGGGACAGGGGAAATCCTATGGCTACACCTTC. It yields the protein CASSVGQGKSYGYTF. This sequence joins TRBV5-5 and TRBJ1-2; TRBD1 matches at 10 bases. The length of the CDR3 is 15 residues. CDR1 and CDR2 (germline): SGHKS, YYEKEE (reference sequence). Trimming at V came to 4 bases and at J to 4 bases, leaving 7 bases not matched to a gene.

This clonotype was counted only a few times. The chain is built from TRBV28 and TRBJ1-2; TRBD1 might be the D (5 bases). This CDR3 contains 14 residues. V lost 5 bases and J lost 2, with 12 bases in between. Germline V gene data show CDR1 as MDHEN and CDR2 as SYDVKM. CDR3 sequence: CASSDPRVNYGYTF. CDR3 in DNA: TGTGCCAGCAGTGATCCCAGGGTAAACTATGGCTACACCTTC.

The sample holds many counts of this clonotype. V gene TRBV24-1 combines with J gene TRBJ1-5; D gene ambiguous. This CDR3 has 13 amino acids. The V end lost 3 bases, the J end lost 4 bases, and 6 bases lay between the germline ends. The germline V gene encodes CDR1 KGHDR and CDR2 SFDVKD. CDR3 bases: TGTGCCACCAGTGATGCGCAAAATCAGCCCCAGCATTTT. It encodes CATSDAQNQPQHF.

V and J are TRBV15 and TRBJ1-2, with TRBD1 matching over 9 bases. J lost 5 bases, V lost 3 bases, and 10 bases had no gene match. The CDR3 length is 16 residues. CDR1 and CDR2 from the germline V gene are LNHNV and YYDKDF (reference sequence). The CDR3 sequence: CATSSSGQGSGYGYTF. In DNA, the CDR3 is TGTGCCACCAGCAGTTCCGGACAGGGGAGTGGGTATGGCTACACCTTC.

The chain uses TRBV5-1 and TRBJ1-1; D is uncertain. CDR3 length equals 14 residues. Germline values: CDR1 SGHRS, CDR2 YFSETQ. The ends were cut back, 0 bases at V and 8 bases at J, with 14 bases in the middle. CDR3 DNA sequence: TGCGCCAGCAGCTTGGAGGAACGGCAACACGAAGCTTTCTTT. It codes for CASSLEERQHEAFF. Variable domain in full (rest from reference TRBV5-1 and TRBJ1-1): KAGVTQTPRYLIKTRGQQVTLSCSPISGHRSVSWYQQTPGQGLQFLFEYFSETQRNKGNFPGRFSGRQFSNSRSEMNVSTLELGDSALYLCASSLEERQHEAFFGQGTRLTVV.

Note on this clonotype: The junction and the germline gene differ at one end; a read error may be behind it. This sequence joins TRBV7-8 and TRBJ1-3; tentatively, D is TRBD1 (6 bases). CDR3 length: 12 residues. The germline V gene encodes CDR1 SGHVS and CDR2 FQNEAQ. In DNA form, the CDR3 reads TGTGCCAGCAGCCTAGGGGGAAACACCACATATTTT. This codes for CASSLGGNTTYF.

This clonotype was picked up a small number of times. This sequence may be a read error, since a much larger clone differs from it by one base. V usage is TRBV20-1 and J usage is TRBJ2-7; 11 positions agree with TRBD1. CDR3 length: 16 amino acids. CDR1 and CDR2 from the germline V gene are DFQATT and SNEGSKA (reference sequence). V lost 6 bases, J lost 0 bases, and 10 bases stayed unmatched. The CDR3 region is CSATGQGDFTSYEQYF. The CDR3 nucleotides are TGCAGTGCGACGGGACAGGGGGATTTCACCTCCTACGAGCAGTACTTC.

This clonotype was seen many times. The rearrangement links TRBV12-3 or TRBV12-4 to TRBJ2-1, with D possibly being TRBD2 (6 bases). Trimming cost V 5 bases and J 0 bases, with 11 bases left between them. CDR3 length equals 15 residues. Written as DNA, the CDR3 is TGTGCCAGCAGTAGGGCCGGGGGCTCCTACAATGAGCAGTTCTTC. Translated: CASSRAGGSYNEQFF.

This clonotype is a singleton in its sample. A much larger clone differs from this one at a single base, so this may be a read error. V and J are TRBV7-9 and TRBJ2-1, with 7 positions matching TRBD1. The CDR3 has 15 amino acids. Germline V gives CDR1 SEHNR, CDR2 FQNEAQ (reference sequence). CDR3 loop: CASSLVGQTYNEQLF. The CDR3 coding sequence is TGTGCCAGCAGCTTAGTGGGACAGACCTACAATGAGCAGCTCTTC.

This clonotype has a count of ten or more. The chain employs TRBV9 and TRBJ2-7, with a weak D call TRBD1 (5 bases). CDR1 and CDR2 (germline): SGDLS, YYNGEE. V was cut by 0 bases and J by 4 bases, with 14 bases left in between. The CDR3 has 15 residues. The CDR3 loop reads CASSVDQGTGYEQYF. Here the CDR3 DNA reads TGTGCCAGCAGCGTAGACCAGGGAACAGGATACGAGCAGTACTTC.

The chain recombines TRBV20-1 with TRBJ2-5; 10 bases are a match to TRBD2. The length of the CDR3 is 17 residues. The germline V gene has CDR1 DFQATT and CDR2 SNEGSKA (reference sequence). The junction had 13 bases not matched to a gene; V was cut back by 1 base and J by 5 bases. In nucleotides, the CDR3 is TGCAGTGCTAGAGTCCTAGCGGGGGACCCACGGTTGGAGACCCAGTACTTC. Its translation: CSARVLAGDPRLETQYF.

Concerning this clonotype: A read error is possible here, since a much larger clone lies one base away. The chain uses TRBV12-3 or TRBV12-4 and TRBJ2-3; a possible D gene is TRBD1 (5 bases). The CDR3 spans 15 residues. The V end lost 7 bases, the J end lost 7 bases, and 21 bases lay between the germline ends. CDR3 loop: CASTCDSSLLYTQYF. The CDR3 DNA is TGTGCCAGCACTTGCGACAGTAGTTTGTTATATACGCAGTATTTT.

This chain connects TRBV6-1 to TRBJ1-5; D is unresolved. The CDR3 is made up of 15 amino acids. In germline, CDR1 is MNHNS, CDR2 SASEGT. V shed 1 base and J shed 3 bases, with 10 bases lying between them. CDR3 sequence: CASSEVSGYNQPQHF. In DNA form, the CDR3 reads TGTGCCAGCAGTGAAGTTTCTGGATACAATCAGCCCCAGCATTTT.